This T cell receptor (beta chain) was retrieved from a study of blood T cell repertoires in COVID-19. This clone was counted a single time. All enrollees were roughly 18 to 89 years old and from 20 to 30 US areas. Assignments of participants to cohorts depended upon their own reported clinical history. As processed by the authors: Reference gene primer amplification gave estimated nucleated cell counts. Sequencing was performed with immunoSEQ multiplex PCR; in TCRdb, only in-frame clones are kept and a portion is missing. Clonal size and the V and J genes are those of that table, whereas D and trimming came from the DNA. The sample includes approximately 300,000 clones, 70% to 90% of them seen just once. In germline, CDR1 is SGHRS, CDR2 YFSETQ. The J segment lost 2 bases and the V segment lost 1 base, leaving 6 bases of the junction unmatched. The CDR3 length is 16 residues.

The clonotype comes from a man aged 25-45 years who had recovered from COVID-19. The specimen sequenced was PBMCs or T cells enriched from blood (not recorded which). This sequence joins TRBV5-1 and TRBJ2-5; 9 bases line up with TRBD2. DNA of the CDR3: TGCGCCAGCAGCTTGATCCCAGCGGGGGGTCAAGAGACCCAGTACTTC. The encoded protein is CASSLIPAGGQETQYF. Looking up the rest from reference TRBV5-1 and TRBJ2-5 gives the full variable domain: KAGVTQTPRYLIKTRGQQVTLSCSPISGHRSVSWYQQTPGQGLQFLFEYFSETQRNKGNFPGRFSGRQFSNSRSEMNVSTLELGDSALYLCASSLIPAGGQETQYFGPGTRLLVL.